This TCR beta chain is from a study of blood T cell repertoires in COVID-19. At the level of the study: Acute and convalescent COVID-19 specimens originated in the United States, Italy and Spain.

Source study methods: Counts of nucleated cells, estimated from reference gene primer amplification, were obtained. Libraries were prepared by immunoSEQ multiplex PCR; TCRdb keeps only in-frame clonotypes and omits some of them. Clone size and V and J calls were adopted from that table, with D and trimming inferred from the DNA. The sample holds more than 70,000 clones, around 80% seen once. This clone was counted a single time. The specimen sequenced was peripheral blood. The sequence was collected from an elderly woman with active or convalescent COVID-19.

The CDR3 DNA reads TGCGCCAGCAGCTTTCGGGTGGGCACTGAAGCTTTCTTT. Its protein product is CASSFRVGTEAFF. This chain connects TRBV5-1 to TRBJ1-1; D not resolved. Germline CDR1 reads SGHRS; CDR2 reads YFSETQ. There are 13 residues in the CDR3. The germline V and J ends were trimmed by 2 bases and 4 bases, with 9 bases remaining between them.